This T cell receptor beta chain was retrieved from a study of tumor-infiltrating lymphocytes in primary liver carcinoma (dated by TCRdb to 2017 to 2019). Notes on the research overall: Surgical resection was performed in China between 2015 and early 2016 on about five patients with histopathologically diagnosed primary liver carcinoma. Of the five patients (three men and two women, aged 30 to 69 years), four had hepatocellular carcinoma and one had combined HCC and intrahepatic cholangiocarcinoma. The five patients had tumors staged T1-T3 N0M0, with maximum diameters ranging from roughly 4 to 10 cm. Each sample produced about 3.5 to 7.5 million productive TCRbeta reads, and read depth showed no significant difference between tissue types. The study combined TCRbeta repertoire sequencing, expression microarrays and whole-exome sequencing across five regions of each liver tumor, with adjacent normal tissue and blood. TCRbeta repertoire sequencing covered 35 or so specimens from 5 patients: approximately 25 tumor regions, 5 adjacent noncancerous liver tissues and 5 peripheral blood samples. Reproducibility between technical replicate repertoires was high, with correlation coefficients above 0.98 and mean shared-clone rates roughly 0.91. What the study reported, not specific to this receptor: Repertoire overlap was found to be higher between tumor regions (mean roughly 36%) than between tumor-adjacent (roughly 17%) or tumor-blood (about 14%) pairs, consistent with antigen-driven expansion. Comparison of CD4+ and CD8+ T cell repertoires was precluded by the use of bulk unsorted samples. Only the TCR beta chain was sequenced, which likely underestimates true repertoire diversity because unpaired alpha chains were not captured. Only four or five patients were included in the study, and the authors note that the findings should be validated in a larger study. The top 250 clones made up a significantly larger repertoire fraction in tumors than in blood (p = 0.039).

Blood RNA was extracted from unsorted whole blood with TRIzol reagent; germline DNA came from the DNeasy Blood & Tissue kit. Chronic HBV infection was present in the patients, and the patients were treatment-naive at sampling. Around 4 milliliters of peripheral blood were collected into K2EDTA tubes before surgery. About this clonotype itself: This clone's antigen is unknown. A much larger clone differs from this one at a single base, so this may be a read error.

From its cysteine to its phenylalanine, the CDR3 spans 14 amino acids. Only the CDR3 portion is preserved as DNA: 42 bases, with reading frame beginning at the first base. The CDR1 and CDR2 encoded by the germline V gene are ENHRY and SYGVKD. Starting from approximately 500 ng total RNA, TCRbeta-specific cDNA was produced by reverse transcription with a constant-region primer and ProtoScript II reverse transcriptase. TCRbeta libraries were built with three nested multiplex PCR rounds, a slightly modified ARM-PCR procedure. Each of the first two PCR rounds ran for around 10 cycles using multiplex TRBV1-TRBV30 forward primers together with a Cbeta reverse primer. Sample barcodes and Illumina adapters were added in a final 25-cycle PCR with Deep VentR polymerase. Amplicons of 200-500 bp were gel-purified with a QIAquick gel extraction kit before sequencing. An Illumina HiSeq 2500 was used to sequence the TCRbeta amplicons, generating 250-bp paired-end reads. Regarding the original processing steps: Reads were quality-trimmed with Trimmomatic v0.33, and paired reads were merged with FLASH v1.2.11 to recover full CDR3 sequences. V, D and J germline segments were assigned to the rearranged TCRbeta sequences using MiGEC v1.2.1b. Clonotype statistics and Shannon-Wiener diversity indices were calculated with VDJtools v1.0.0. To cut down on sampling bias, every analysis after diversity analysis relied on just the 250 most abundant clonotypes from each sample. TCRdb applied fastp at Q25 and MiXCR to the public reads, then kept only in-frame beta chains. Every distinct CDR3 protein forms one entry, paired with its most common genes and DNA. What appears here as the V and J calls and clone size reflects TCRdb's work, not the paper's. For this sample the table gives about 320,000 distinct CDR3 sequences, of which 65% were detected only once. The ten top clones hold approximately 9% of the sample.

The rearrangement combines TRBV10-3 with TRBJ1-1; the central 7 bases match TRBD1. The TCR originated in a man aged 35-49 years with primary liver carcinoma and hepatitis B virus infection. Sequencing was carried out using peripheral blood. DNA sequence: TGTGCCATCAGCCCAGGGACAGAGGTCACTGGAGCTTTCTTT. This translates into CAISPGTEVTGAFF.